The present TCR beta chain was sequenced within a study of blood T cell repertoires in COVID-19. Study-wide background: Samples taken during acute and convalescent COVID-19 were collected in the United States, Italy and Spain. The analysed material was cDNA or gDNA that came from T cells, B-cell-depleted T cells, or PBMCs.

As originally analysed: The authors estimated nucleated cell counts from reference gene primer amplification. Assay: immunoSEQ multiplex PCR; the TCRdb copy retains only in-frame clones and omits some. The D gene and trimming were derived from the DNA, and the V and J assignments and clone size from that table. The data contain 80,000 to 100,000 clones, about 90% of them singletons. The receptor comes from a human donor with active COVID-19. The donor label of this sample is uncertain. What was sequenced was peripheral blood.

CDR3 amino acids: CASSLDSYNEKLFF. CDR3 DNA: TGTGCCAGCAGCTTAGACAGCTATAATGAAAAACTGTTTTTT. This sequence joins TRBV7-2 and TRBJ1-4; D unclear. The CDR3 is 14 residues long. The V gene lost 1 base and the J gene lost 4 bases, with 7 bases spanning the gap. CDR1 and CDR2 (germline): SGHTA, FQGNSA.